This T cell receptor beta chain was captured in a study of T cells after posttransplantation cyclophosphamide. There are many counts of this clone. No antigen is known for it. Whole-study findings and limits: Skin or GI-infiltrating T cells shared few TRB sequences with blood. Later blood repertoires were often dominated by clones from the donor CD8+ memory compartment.

A marrow graft followed busulfan-fludarabine conditioning, with cyclophosphamide on days +3 and +4. Profiling relied on immunoSEQ multiplex PCR, and the TCRdb table lists in-frame clones only, not all of them. This sample carries 9,500 to 15,000 clones, none of them present only once. The receptor was derived from a female patient in her forties who received an allogeneic stem cell transplant from a related donor, was CMV-positive, and had acute GVHD only. Some T cells may trace back to the graft donor. Sequencing was performed on PBMCs, taken after allogeneic stem cell transplant with posttransplant cyclophosphamide.

CDR3 residues: CATQGHRSNQPQHF. CDR3 sequence (DNA): TGTGCCACTCAGGGACACCGAAGCAATCAGCCCCAGCATTTT. The chain carries TRBV6-1 and TRBJ1-5; weak D call: TRBD1 (6 bases). The germline CDR1 and CDR2 sequences are MNHNS and SASEGT. Trimming stripped 10 bases from V and 1 base from J, with 14 bases between. The length of the CDR3 is 14 residues.